This is a list of T cell receptor beta chains from one sample in a study of T cells of healthy individuals. TCRdb fed the 5' RACE reads into MiXCR, producing one record per CDR3 protein. Of about 82,000 distinct CDR3 sequences in the sample, about 5.5% were seen once. These receptors were obtained from a female donor in good health. Both conserved end residues are part of each CDR3. Each record gives: J gene, CDR3 length, D gene, clone size, V gene, CDR3 DNA, CDR3 protein. D genes are given only for firm matches. For some rows the clone size is stated as once, few or many, or as a class when expanded; others skip it.

>TRBJ1-1|15|TRBD1|NA|TRBV7-3
TGTGCCAGCAGCTTACAAGACAGGGTGAACACTGAAGCTTTCTTT
CASSLQDRVNTEAFF
>TRBJ2-3|14|NA|many|TRBV5-4
TGTGCCAGCAGCTTAAGACAGGACACAGATACGCAGTATTTT
CASSLRQDTDTQYF
>TRBJ2-1|15|NA|few|TRBV19
TGTGCCAGTAGTATTTTGGACGGATTATTAAATGAGCAGTTCTTC
CASSILDGLLNEQFF
>TRBJ1-1|13|NA|many|TRBV24-1
TGTGCCACCAGGGAAGGGCCGAACACTGAAGCTTTCTTT
CATREGPNTEAFF
>TRBJ1-1|14|NA|NA|TRBV7-9
TGTGCCAGCAGCTCTCAGGGACGGAACACTGAAGCTTTCTTT
CASSSQGRNTEAFF
>TRBJ2-1|14|TRBD2|many|TRBV6-1
TGTGCCAGCACCGGGACTAGCGGTTACAATGAGCAGTTCTTC
CASTGTSGYNEQFF
>TRBJ1-5|15|NA|many|TRBV5-4
TGTGCCAGCAGCTTGGGTGGCAGCTCCAATCAGCCCCAGCATTTT
CASSLGGSSNQPQHF
>TRBJ2-4|16|TRBD1|few|TRBV5-1
TGCGCCAGCAGCCTGGACAGGGGGGTAGCCAAAAACATTCAGTACTTC
CASSLDRGVAKNIQYF
>TRBJ1-5|14|NA|NA|TRBV29-1
TGCAGCGTTGCTGGTACGAATAGCAATCAGCCCCAGCATTTT
CSVAGTNSNQPQHF
>TRBJ2-7|17|TRBD2|many|TRBV15
TGTGCCACCAGCAGAGAACTAGCGGGAGGGCCCGGGGGCGAGCAGTACTTC
CATSRELAGGPGGEQYF
>TRBJ1-1|16|NA|NA|TRBV7-3
TGTGCCAGCAGCGACCCCCGACAGTTCGGGGACACTGAAGCTTTCTTT
CASSDPRQFGDTEAFF
>TRBJ1-1|17|NA|many|TRBV10-3
TGTGCCATCAGTGAGAGAATAGCGGGATTTAGTCACACTGAAGCTTTCTTT
CAISERIAGFSHTEAFF
>TRBJ2-1|13|NA|few|TRBV7-2
TGTGCCAGCACCCCGGGGGTATACAATGAGCAGTTCTTC
CASTPGVYNEQFF
>TRBJ1-3|15|NA|many|TRBV28
TGTGCCAGCAGCCAAACCCGTATCTCTGGAAACACCATATATTTT
CASSQTRISGNTIYF
>TRBJ2-5|17|TRBD2|many|TRBV7-6
TGTGCCAGCAGCTTCGGAGGACTAGCGGGAGTTTCAGAGACCCAGTACTTC
CASSFGGLAGVSETQYF
>TRBJ2-7|12|NA|many|TRBV6-2/TRBV6-3
TGTGCCAGCAGTCAGTCCTCCTACGAGCAGTACTTC
CASSQSSYEQYF
>TRBJ2-6|17|NA|many|TRBV6-2/TRBV6-3
TGTGCCAGCAGTTACGGGCTAGAGGTGAGAGGGGCCAACGTCCTGACTTTC
CASSYGLEVRGANVLTF
>TRBJ1-2|18|TRBD1|NA|TRBV20-1
TGCAGTGCTAGAAACGCTCGGTTAACAGGGGGCGGATTCTATGGCTACACCTTC
CSARNARLTGGGFYGYTF
>TRBJ2-3|16|NA|many|TRBV6-1
TGTGCCAGCAGTGAAGCGCTTAGTCCCTTCACAGATACGCAGTATTTT
CASSEALSPFTDTQYF
>TRBJ1-1|15|NA|few|TRBV7-9
TGTGCCAGCAGCCCGGGGGCAGGAATAAACACTGAAGCTTTCTTT
CASSPGAGINTEAFF
>TRBJ2-5|15|TRBD2|many|TRBV5-6
TGTGCCAGCAGCTACGTAGCGGGAGGTTTGGAGACCCAGTACTTC
CASSYVAGGLETQYF
>TRBJ1-2|13|NA|many|TRBV6-5
TGTGCCAGCAGTTACCGACAGAGTTATGGCTACACCTTC
CASSYRQSYGYTF
>TRBJ1-1|14|NA|few|TRBV9
TGTGCCAGCAGCGTAGGGACAGCGAACACTGAAGCTTTCTTT
CASSVGTANTEAFF
>TRBJ2-1|23|TRBD2|few|TRBV28
TGTGCCAGCAGTTTAAGGAGCAAGGGGAAGTTAGGGACTAGCGGGAGGCCCTACAATGAGCAGTTCTTC
CASSLRSKGKLGTSGRPYNEQFF
>TRBJ2-1|13|NA|many|TRBV28
TGTGCCAGCAGTCTGGACAGTTTCAATGAGCAGTTCTTC
CASSLDSFNEQFF
>TRBJ1-5|15|TRBD1|few|TRBV6-6
TGTGCCAGCAGTTCCTCAGGGGGCGCAGGTCAGCCCCAGCATTTT
CASSSSGGAGQPQHF
>TRBJ1-5|13|NA|many|TRBV27
TGTGCCAGCAGCAACTATAGCAATCAGCCCCAGCATTTT
CASSNYSNQPQHF
>TRBJ2-1|19|TRBD2|NA|TRBV5-4
TGTGCCAGCAGCCCACGGCGCCTAGCGGGAGGCAGCTCCTACAATGAGCAGTTCTTC
CASSPRRLAGGSSYNEQFF
>TRBJ2-1|12|NA|many|TRBV28
TGTGCCAGCAGCCCTATAAACAATGAGCAGTTCTTC
CASSPINNEQFF
>TRBJ2-7|18|TRBD2|many|TRBV6-2/TRBV6-3
TGTGCCAGCAGTTACCCTGTGTTGACTAGCGGGAGCTGGTACGAGCAGTACTTC
CASSYPVLTSGSWYEQYF
>TRBJ2-3|14|NA|many|TRBV9
TGTGCCAGCAGCGTAAAGGGAGCCACAGATACGCAGTATTTT
CASSVKGATDTQYF
>TRBJ2-3|15|TRBD2|many|TRBV29-1
TGCAGCGCCCGACTAGCGGGAGGGCAGTCAGATACGCAGTATTTT
CSARLAGGQSDTQYF
>TRBJ2-5|14|NA|many|TRBV6-6
TGTGCCAGCAGTTACTCTTCGGGTCAAGAGACCCAGTACTTC
CASSYSSGQETQYF
>TRBJ1-3|18|NA|NA|TRBV7-6
TGTGCCAGCAGCTTAGCGGGGGGCCAAATCTCCCCGGGAAACACCATATATTTT
CASSLAGGQISPGNTIYF
>TRBJ2-7|14|NA|many|TRBV12-3/TRBV12-4
TGTGCCAGCAGTTTGGGGACATTCAACTACGAGCAGTACTTC
CASSLGTFNYEQYF
>TRBJ2-3|16|NA|many|TRBV25-1
TGTGCCAGCAGTGCCTATACTGCCAGGGGCACAGATACGCAGTATTTT
CASSAYTARGTDTQYF
>TRBJ2-1|16|TRBD2|few|TRBV27
TGTGCCAGCAGTTTCGGACTAGCGGGAGCGGAAAATGAGCAGTTCTTC
CASSFGLAGAENEQFF
>TRBJ2-1|13|TRBD2|many|TRBV29-1
TGCAGCGTTTCCCCCGCTAGCGGCAATGAGCAGTTCTTC
CSVSPASGNEQFF
>TRBJ2-1|15|NA|many|TRBV13
TGTGCCAGCAGCCCATCCTTGAGCTCCTACAATGAGCAGTTCTTC
CASSPSLSSYNEQFF
>TRBJ1-5|15|NA|few|TRBV13
TGTGCCAGCAGCCGGCAGGGTTTCGGCAATCAGCCCCAGCATTTT
CASSRQGFGNQPQHF
>TRBJ2-1|12|NA|many|TRBV19
TGTGCCAGTACGGGCAGCTACAATGAGCAGTTCTTC
CASTGSYNEQFF
>TRBJ1-2|13|NA|NA|TRBV12-3/TRBV12-4
TGTGCCAGCAGTTCGGGGCGGGTGGGAGGCTACACCTTC
CASSSGRVGGYTF